The entry below describes one TCR beta chain. Its specificity is unknown. This sample is part of a study of chemoradiotherapy in HPV16-positive cancers. Study at large: Two HPV16-positive patients' cells yielded candidate HPV-specific clones and common motifs.

The data were produced by immunoSEQ multiplex PCR, yet TCRdb's version contains in-frame clones alone and is incomplete. The data hold tens of thousands of clones, with over 65% observed a single time. Overall study results and limits: Non-HPV-specific T cells did not expand in tumors during treatment, whereas candidate HPV-specific clones and E7-related motifs did. HPV-specific T cells were functionally defined from only a couple of HPV16-positive patients. Better recurrence-free survival went with HPV-responsive T-cell expansion in HPV16-positive patients.

CDR1 is LNHDA and CDR2 is SQIVND in the germline V gene (reference sequence). This CDR3 region has 15 residues. The V gene lost 5 bases and the J gene lost 4 bases, with 14 bases spanning the gap. The J gene is TRBJ2-2, the V gene TRBV19; D may be TRBD1 (6 bases). The origin of this receptor is a human donor with HPV-associated anogenital cancer. This specimen was blood, taken from a patient who underwent chemoradiotherapy. DNA for the CDR3: TGTGCCAGTAGTCCAAGGGGGAGTACCACCGGGGAGCTGTTTTTT. The encoded protein is CASSPRGSTTGELFF.